These T cell receptor beta chains were read from a single sample in a study of regulatory T cells in long-lasting Graves disease. Each CDR3 protein gets one entry after TCRdb re-called the multiplex PCR reads with MiXCR. The data show some 430,000 distinct CDR3 sequences, 20% to 25% seen once. The source material was peripheral blood mononuclear cells (PBMCs), sampled when the disease was refractory, from a patient treated with antithyroid drugs. The receptor source for this set is a female donor with Graves disease. Each CDR3 is given with its conserved first and last residue. The D gene is left open where the match is weak. Size is omitted from some rows. Given values are once, few, many or a class for expanded clones.

clone_size j_call d_call v_call cdr3_nt cdr3_aa
few TRBJ2-5 TRBD2 TRBV6-2/TRBV6-3 TGTGCCAGCAGTTATTCCGTAGCGGGAGGCTCTCGGATGGAGACCCAGTACTTC CASSYSVAGGSRMETQYF
few TRBJ2-1 - TRBV7-2 TGCCTCGGAAGGGGGAGCTCCTACAATGAGCAGTTCTTC CLGRGSSYNEQFF
- TRBJ2-2 TRBD2 TRBV7-3 TGTGCCAGCAGCCGAGGACTAGCGGGAGCTGGGAACACCGGGGAGCTGTTTTTT CASSRGLAGAGNTGELFF
once TRBJ2-5 - TRBV29-1 TGCAGCGTGAGCCCAAGGGGATACCAAGAGGCCCAGTACTTC CSVSPRGYQEAQYF
many TRBJ1-1 - TRBV20-1 TGCAGTGCTAGCCGGATGGTGAACACTGAAGCTTTCTTT CSASRMVNTEAFF
few TRBJ1-2 - TRBV28 TGTGCCAGCAGTTACGTCGGGGATTCGAACTATGGCTACACCTTC CASSYVGDSNYGYTF
many TRBJ2-7 - TRBV12-5 TGTGCTAGTGGTTTGTACGTCGGGGTGCCCTACGAGCAGTACTTC CASGLYVGVPYEQYF
- TRBJ2-2 - TRBV28 TGTGCCACCCCCCGCACTCAGGGACAGAACCGGGGGATCGGGGAGCTGTTTTTT CATPRTQGQNRGIGELFF
- TRBJ2-1 - TRBV18 TGTGCCAGCTCACCCAAGGGGGGCAGGGGAGCCGACAATGAGCAGTTCTTC CASSPKGGRGADNEQFF
few TRBJ1-1 - TRBV7-9 TGTGCCAGCAGCCCTGGGGGACGGGTAGGCACTGAAGCTTTCTTT CASSPGGRVGTEAFF
- TRBJ2-7 - TRBV19 TGTGCCAGTAGTATAACCCTGGCAGAGGAGTACTACGAGCAGTACTTC CASSITLAEEYYEQYF
many TRBJ1-5 - TRBV6-2/TRBV6-3 TGTGCCAGCAGTTACTCGTCAGGGCTCGCCGAATATAGCAATCAGCCCCAGCATTTT CASSYSSGLAEYSNQPQHF
- TRBJ2-5 - TRBV5-5 TGTGCCAGCAGCTATGCCGAAGAGGGCGAGGAGACCCAGTACTTC CASSYAEEGEETQYF
many TRBJ1-1 - TRBV28 TGTGCCAGCAGTTTCAGCAGGGGGAACACTGAAGCTTTCTTT CASSFSRGNTEAFF
few TRBJ2-2 - TRBV11-2 TGTGCCAGCAGCTTTAGGGGGGCAAACGGGGAGCTGTTTTTT CASSFRGANGELFF
many TRBJ2-2 - TRBV11-2 TGTGCCAGCAGCTTAGTTCGGAGCGGCGGGGAGCTGTTTTTT CASSLVRSGGELFF
many TRBJ1-6 - TRBV3-1 TGTGCCAGCAGCCAAGTGGCAGACTCCTTGTCACCCCTCCACTTT CASSQVADSLSPLHF
- TRBJ2-3 TRBD1 TRBV24-1 TGTGCCACCAGTGTGGACAGGGCGACAGATACGCAGTATTTT CATSVDRATDTQYF
many TRBJ2-7 - TRBV29-1 TGCAGCGCCCATGGTGGAGGGAGCCCCTACGAGCAGTACTTC CSAHGGGSPYEQYF
- TRBJ2-4 - TRBV28 TGTGCCAGCAGACTGACAGGTCACGCGGCCAAAAACATTCAGTACTTC CASRLTGHAAKNIQYF
many TRBJ2-5 TRBD2 TRBV28 TGTGCCAGCAGTCCTCACCCGGGACTAGCGGGGGAAGAGACCCAGTACTTC CASSPHPGLAGEETQYF
few TRBJ2-1 TRBD2 TRBV28 TGTGCCAGCAGTTCCCTAGCGGTTAGCTCCTACAATGAGCAGTTCTTC CASSSLAVSSYNEQFF
many TRBJ1-5 TRBD1 TRBV2 TGTGCCAGCAGTGAAATGGGACAGCAAAATCAGCCCCAGCATTTT CASSEMGQQNQPQHF
- TRBJ2-1 TRBD1 TRBV2 TGTGCCAGCCTCGTAGGGGCAGGGGGTTACTACAATGAGCAGTTCTTC CASLVGAGGYYNEQFF
- TRBJ2-5 - TRBV18 TGTGCCAGCTCACCAACTCGGGACGGCGAAGGGGGCTTC CASSPTRDGEGGF
- TRBJ2-2 TRBD2 TRBV27 TGTGCCAGCAGTCTCTCCTCGGGACTAGCGGGCTCTGGGAAGCTGTTTTTT CASSLSSGLAGSGKLFF
few TRBJ1-5 TRBD1 TRBV19 TGTGCCAGTAGTATCCCGGACAGGGAGCCCAATCAGCCCCAGCATTTT CASSIPDREPNQPQHF